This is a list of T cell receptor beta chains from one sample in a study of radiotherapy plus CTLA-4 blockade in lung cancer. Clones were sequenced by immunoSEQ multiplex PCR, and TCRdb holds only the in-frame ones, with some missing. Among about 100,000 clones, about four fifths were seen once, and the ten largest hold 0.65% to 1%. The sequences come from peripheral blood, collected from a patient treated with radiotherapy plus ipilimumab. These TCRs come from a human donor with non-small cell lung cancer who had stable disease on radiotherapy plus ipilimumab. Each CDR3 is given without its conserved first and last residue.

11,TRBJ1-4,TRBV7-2,ASSLDANEKLF
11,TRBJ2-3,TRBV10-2,ASRTGDTDTQY
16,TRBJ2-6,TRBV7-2,ASSLVGLGASGANVLT
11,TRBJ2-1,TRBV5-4,ASSRTGNDEQF
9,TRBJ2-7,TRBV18,ASSPGSEQY
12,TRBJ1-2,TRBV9,ASSVGGGEYGYT
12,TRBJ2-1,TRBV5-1,ASKETSAYNEQF
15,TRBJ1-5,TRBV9,ASSGGQGVLGNQPQH
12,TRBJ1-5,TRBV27,ASSLTGGNQPQH
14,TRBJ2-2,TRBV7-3,ASSLDSGPKSGELF
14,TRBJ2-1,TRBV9,ASSVGVTGENNEQF
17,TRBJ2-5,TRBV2,ASSTPSLGQGGNQETQY
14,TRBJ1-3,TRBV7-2,ASSLEGGQSGNTIY
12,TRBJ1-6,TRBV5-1,ASSAAYSDSPLH
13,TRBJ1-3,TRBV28,ASSLRVRSGNTIY
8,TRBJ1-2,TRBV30,AWMREGYT
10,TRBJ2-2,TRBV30,AWYAGRGELF
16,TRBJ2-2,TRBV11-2,ASSFPTAGRFTTGELF
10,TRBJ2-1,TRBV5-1,ASSLDGREQF
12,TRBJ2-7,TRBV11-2,ASSQGQVSYEQY
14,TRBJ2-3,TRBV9,ASSPGAGAYTDTQY
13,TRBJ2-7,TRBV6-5,ASRPRGAGKYEQY
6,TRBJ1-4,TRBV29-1,SDDRSN
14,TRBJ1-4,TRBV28,ASSSWGGPSNEKLF
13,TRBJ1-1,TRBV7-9,ASSLGGQTNTEAF
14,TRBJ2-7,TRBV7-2,ASSPQIQGGAYEQY
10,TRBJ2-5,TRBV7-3,ASGDSQETQY
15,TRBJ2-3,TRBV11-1,ASSPLTSGGFTDTQY
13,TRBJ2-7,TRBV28,ASSLWPPGYHEQY
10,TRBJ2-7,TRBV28,ASSSHIYEQY
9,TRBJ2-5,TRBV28,ASQFQETQY
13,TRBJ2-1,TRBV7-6,ASSKSGGPYNEQF
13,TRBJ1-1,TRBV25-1,ASSEAAGAYVEAF
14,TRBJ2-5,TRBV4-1,ASRTGIWDYKETQY
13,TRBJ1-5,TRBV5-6,ASSTRQTLLEAQH
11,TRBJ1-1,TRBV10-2,ASRPGMNTEAF
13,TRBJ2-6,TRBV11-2,ASSQQASGANVLT
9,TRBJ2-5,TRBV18,ASSVGETQY
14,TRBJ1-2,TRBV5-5,ASRPTHRDRVHGYT
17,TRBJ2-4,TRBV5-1,ASSSPGQGPSLAKNIQY
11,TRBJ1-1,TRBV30,AWSGVGWTEAF
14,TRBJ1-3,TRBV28,ASSFQRGAPGNTIY
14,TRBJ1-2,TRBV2,ASSAPGTGGSGGYT